The rows below give T cell receptor beta chains drawn from one sample of a study of OX40 agonist ivuxolimab in advanced cancers. Method: immunoSEQ multiplex PCR; TCRdb's copy keeps in-frame clones and lacks some. This sample has about 60,000 clones, with about 90% found just once. Sequencing used CD4+ or CD8+ T cells sorted from blood, obtained in a trial of the OX40 agonist ivuxolimab. The receptors come from an adult with an advanced solid tumor such as melanoma, head and neck, liver or kidney cancer. Both conserved end residues are part of each CDR3. The D gene is left open where the match is weak. Rows give clone size only sometimes, using once, few, many, or a class for an expanded clone.

TRBJ2-2 | TRBD2 | . | TRBV11-2 | CASMYRTSGSRTGELFF | TGTGCCAGCATGTACCGGACTAGCGGGAGTCGCACCGGGGAGCTGTTTTTT
TRBJ2-7 | TRBD2 | . | TRBV27 | CASSPLSGPSYEQYF | TGTGCCAGCAGTCCCCTTAGCGGGCCTTCCTACGAGCAGTACTTC
TRBJ2-1 | TRBD1 | . | TRBV7-9 | CASSKTTGGDEQFF | TGTGCCAGCAGCAAGACGACAGGGGGCGATGAGCAGTTCTTC
TRBJ1-2 | . | . | TRBV21-1 | CASSTGVMGRYNGYTF | TGTGCCAGCAGCACCGGAGTCATGGGGCGTTATAATGGCTACACCTTC
TRBJ2-7 | . | . | TRBV7-3 | CASSLAGPHEQYF | TGTGCCAGCAGCTTGGCAGGGCCACACGAGCAGTACTTC
TRBJ2-5 | . | . | TRBV5-1 | CASSQDRTLYQETQYF | TGCGCCAGCAGTCAAGACAGGACCTTGTACCAAGAGACCCAGTACTTC
TRBJ1-4 | . | . | TRBV12-5 | CASGPRLGVLPTNEKLFF | TGTGCTAGTGGTCCTCGCCTTGGGGTCCTTCCAACTAATGAAAAACTGTTTTTT
TRBJ2-3 | TRBD2 | . | TRBV19 | CASSKFAGSGGASDTQYF | TGTGCCAGTAGTAAGTTCGCCGGTAGCGGGGGGGCCTCGGATACGCAGTATTTT
TRBJ2-7 | . | once | TRBV7-2 | CASFGPPHYEQYF | TGTGCCAGCTTCGGGCCTCCCCACTACGAGCAGTACTTC
TRBJ1-1 | . | . | TRBV19 | CASSMTDLGPQGKTEAFF | TGTGCCAGTAGTATGACCGACTTAGGACCCCAAGGGAAAACTGAAGCTTTCTTT
TRBJ1-2 | . | . | TRBV9 | CASRQNGWTGYTF | TGTGCCAGCAGGCAAAACGGTTGGACGGGCTACACCTTC
TRBJ2-1 | TRBD2 | . | TRBV2 | CASKGTSGRTYNEQFF | TGTGCCAGCAAGGGGACTAGCGGGAGGACCTACAATGAGCAGTTCTTC
TRBJ1-5 | TRBD1 | . | TRBV2 | CASSRGDRGGNQPQHF | TGTGCCAGCAGCCGTGGGGACAGGGGTGGCAATCAGCCCCAGCATTTT
TRBJ1-2 | . | . | TRBV29-1 | CSVDRAAGDYGYTF | TGCAGCGTTGATCGCGCCGCAGGGGACTATGGCTACACCTTC
TRBJ2-5 | TRBD1 | . | TRBV19 | CASSVLWGQELETQYF | TGTGCCAGTAGTGTCTTGTGGGGACAGGAGTTGGAGACCCAGTACTTC
TRBJ2-2 | . | . | TRBV27 | CASSLLASTGELFF | TGTGCCAGCAGTTTACTTGCAAGCACCGGGGAGCTGTTTTTT
TRBJ2-2 | . | . | TRBV5-4 | CASTPHGGNTGELFF | TGTGCCAGCACCCCCCATGGCGGGAACACCGGGGAGCTGTTTTTT
TRBJ1-1 | . | . | TRBV7-9 | CASSLERMNTEAFF | TGTGCCAGCAGCTTAGAGCGCATGAACACTGAAGCTTTCTTT
TRBJ2-7 | TRBD1 | few | TRBV7-3 | CASSLRGGQGAYYEQYF | TGTGCCAGCAGCTTAAGAGGGGGACAGGGGGCCTACTACGAGCAGTACTTC
TRBJ2-7 | . | few | TRBV7-6 | CASSLFGGSYEQYF | TGTGCCAGCAGCTTATTTGGAGGATCCTACGAGCAGTACTTC
TRBJ1-1 | . | . | TRBV14 | CASSQEQVYTEAFF | TGTGCCAGCAGCCAAGAACAGGTCTATACTGAAGCTTTCTTT
TRBJ2-7 | . | . | TRBV4-2 | CASSQVTKAAGSYEQYF | TGTGCCAGCAGCCAAGTAACAAAGGCCGCTGGAAGCTACGAGCAGTACTTC
TRBJ2-5 | . | . | TRBV28 | CASRQNRDFQETQYF | TGTGCCAGCAGGCAGAACAGGGACTTTCAAGAGACCCAGTACTTC
TRBJ1-6 | . | once | TRBV6-4 | CASSEWGGMGSPLHF | TGTGCCAGCAGTGAGTGGGGGGGGATGGGTTCACCCCTCCACTTT
TRBJ1-2 | TRBD1 | . | TRBV30 | CAWRPPWTGGHYGYTF | TGTGCCTGGAGACCACCCTGGACAGGGGGCCACTATGGCTACACCTTC
TRBJ2-7 | . | . | TRBV27 | CASSRNRVEQYF | TGTGCCAGCAGTAGGAACAGGGTCGAGCAGTACTTC
TRBJ2-3 | TRBD2 | . | TRBV29-1 | CSVGGGKDLTDTQYF | TGCAGCGTTGGGGGGGGAAAGGATCTGACAGATACGCAGTATTTT
TRBJ2-1 | . | . | TRBV27 | CASSTLNNEQFF | TGTGCCAGCTCGACCCTTAACAATGAGCAGTTCTTC
TRBJ2-3 | . | . | TRBV9 | CASSEGGGQYTDTQYF | TGTGCCAGCAGCGAAGGGGGGGGACAGTACACAGATACGCAGTATTTT